The 27 T cell receptor beta chains below were found in one sample sequenced in a study of blood T cell repertoires in COVID-19. Method: immunoSEQ multiplex PCR; TCRdb's copy keeps in-frame clones and lacks some. The sample contains fewer than 300,000 clones, 80% to 90% of which appear only once. Material: peripheral blood. The receptors derive from a woman aged 40-49 years who had recovered from COVID-19.

This clone appeared a few times. The rearrangement uses TRBV6-1 and TRBJ2-7, with 9 positions matching TRBD1. CDR3 size: 14 residues. Trimming at V came to 2 bases and at J to 10 bases, leaving 9 bases not matched to a gene. CDR1 is MNHNS, CDR2 SASEGT, per germline. The CDR3 DNA sequence: TGTGCCAGCAGTGAATCTATGGGACAGGGTCTTCAGTACTTC. It codes for CASSESMGQGLQYF.

This clone has just a few counts. This chain uses TRBV2 with TRBJ2-5; 13 nucleotides agree with TRBD2. Germline trimming cut 6 bases from V and 6 bases from J; bases unmatched to any gene: 7. Germline assignment: CDR1 SNHLY and CDR2 FYNNEI. The CDR3 extends over 15 amino acids. CDR3 in DNA: TGTGCCAGCAGGGATCGGACTAGCGGGGGAAAGACCCAGTACTTC. It encodes CASRDRTSGGKTQYF.

V gene TRBV5-1 combines with J gene TRBJ1-6, with TRBD1 identical over 11 bases. Germline V gene sequence: CDR1 SGHRS, CDR2 YFSETQ. V trimming: 2 bases; J trimming: 9 bases; junction bases outside the gene matches: 1. This CDR3 has 14 residues. The CDR3 nucleotides read TGCGCCAGCAGCTTCGGGACAGGGGGTTCACCCCTCCACTTT. This codes for CASSFGTGGSPLHF.

The chain has TRBV6-2 or TRBV6-3 and TRBJ1-5; D is perhaps TRBD1 (5 bases). Trimming removed 2 bases from V and 0 bases from J, with 11 bases in between. Germline loops: CDR1 MNHEY, CDR2 SVGEGT. CDR3 length: 16 residues. The chain's CDR3 is CASSYAGTYSNQPQHF. The CDR3 DNA reads TGTGCCAGCAGTTACGCAGGGACTTATAGCAATCAGCCCCAGCATTTT.

The chain joins TRBV7-9 to TRBJ2-5; 7 bases align to TRBD2. This CDR3 is 14 amino acids long. Germline loops: CDR1 SEHNR, CDR2 FQNEAQ (reference sequence). The J segment lost 5 bases and the V segment lost 1 base, leaving 4 bases of the junction unmatched. This CDR3 reads CASSLVGGYETQYF. CDR3 in DNA: TGTGCCAGCAGCTTAGTCGGGGGGTATGAGACCCAGTACTTC. The whole variable domain, filled in from reference TRBV7-9 and TRBJ2-5, reads DTGVSQNPRHKITKRGQNVTFRCDPISEHNRLYWYRQTLGQGPEFLTYFQNEAQLEKSRLLSDRFSAERPKGSFSTLEIQRTEQGDSAMYLCASSLVGGYETQYFGPGTRLLVL.

The rearrangement uses TRBV4-3 and TRBJ2-1; D call uncertain. The CDR3 totals 13 residues. V gave up 0 bases and J gave up 12 bases, with 12 bases separating them. The germline V gene encodes CDR1 LGHNA and CDR2 YSLEER. The CDR3 region is CASSQDPDKGQFF. The CDR3 coding sequence is TGCGCCAGCAGCCAAGATCCTGACAAAGGGCAGTTCTTC.

The V gene is TRBV19, the J gene TRBJ2-7; 8 positions match TRBD1. V was clipped by 10 bases and J by 3 bases; unmatched bases: 14. From germline, CDR1 is LNHDA and CDR2 SQIVND (reference sequence). The CDR3 length is 15 residues. The CDR3 bases are TGTGCCATAATCTCTACCCGGGACAGGAGCTACGAGCAGTACTTC. It translates to CAIISTRDRSYEQYF. The variable domain in full, completed from reference TRBV19 and TRBJ2-7, reads DGGITQSPKYLFRKEGQNVTLSCEQNLNHDAMYWYRQDPGQGLRLIYYSQIVNDFQKGDIAEGYSVSREKKESFPLTVTSAQKNPTAFYLCAIISTRDRSYEQYFGPGTRLTVT.

The chain joins TRBV30 to TRBJ1-2; D unresolved. Trimming took 2 bases from V and 3 from J, leaving 7 bases between them. Germline CDR1 and CDR2: GTSNPN and SVGIG (reference sequence). This CDR3 has 12 amino acids. The chain's CDR3 is CAWSWQYYGYTF. CDR3 sequence (DNA): TGTGCCTGGAGTTGGCAGTACTATGGCTACACCTTC.

The chain combines TRBV27 with TRBJ1-2; possible D gene TRBD1, 5 bases. CDR3 length: 14 residues. The V gene's germline CDR1 is MNHEY and CDR2 SMNVEV (reference sequence). The V and J ends lost 4 bases and 4 bases respectively, with 13 bases between them. CDR3 coding DNA: TGTGCCAGCAGTTCGAAGTTCGGGGGCTATGGCTACACCTTC. Amino acid sequence: CASSSKFGGYGYTF.

The V and J genes are TRBV6-5 and TRBJ1-1; maybe TRBD1 (6 bases). Germline values: CDR1 MNHEY, CDR2 SVGAGI. This CDR3 comprises 14 residues. Deletions cut 2 bases from V and 2 bases from J, with 9 bases between. This CDR3 reads CASSYGDTNTEAFF. As DNA, the CDR3 is TGTGCCAGCAGTTACGGGGACACCAACACTGAAGCTTTCTTT.

Turning to this clone: This same CDR3 is encoded by further DNA sequences in the sample. CDR3 bases: TGCGCCAGCAGCTTGTTAGACAGTAACTATGGCTACACCTTC. Its translation is CASSLLDSNYGYTF. The chain couples TRBV5-1 to TRBJ1-2, with D possibly being TRBD1 (5 bases). CDR3 length: 14 residues. The germline V gene has CDR1 SGHRS and CDR2 YFSETQ. V shed 1 base and J shed 1 base, with 8 bases lying between them. Using reference TRBV5-1 and TRBJ1-2 for the parts outside the CDR3, the full variable domain is KAGVTQTPRYLIKTRGQQVTLSCSPISGHRSVSWYQQTPGQGLQFLFEYFSETQRNKGNFPGRFSGRQFSNSRSEMNVSTLELGDSALYLCASSLLDSNYGYTFGSGTRLTVV.

The CDR3 is CASSLSTGEEQYF. DNA for the CDR3: TGTGCCAGCAGTTTATCGACAGGGGAAGAGCAGTACTTC. The chain uses TRBV28 and TRBJ2-7, with 8 positions matching TRBD1. Germline assignment: CDR1 MDHEN and CDR2 SYDVKM. V was pared by 1 base and J by 7 bases, with 3 bases of the junction left unmatched. This CDR3 comprises 13 residues. The variable domain in full, with the rest retrieved from reference TRBV28 and TRBJ2-7, is DVKVTQSSRYLVKRTGEKVFLECVQDMDHENMFWYRQDPGLGLRLIYFSYDVKMKEKGDIPEGYSVSREKKERFSLILESASTNQTSMYLCASSLSTGEEQYFGPGTRLTVT.

The V and J genes are TRBV30 and TRBJ1-2; 8 nucleotides align to TRBD1. This CDR3 has 16 amino acids. V dropped 4 bases and J dropped 3; count of bases not matched to a gene: 13. Germline CDR1 is GTSNPN and CDR2 is SVGIG (reference sequence). CDR3 region: CAWTLSRRGPYYGYTF. Here the CDR3 DNA reads TGTGCCTGGACCCTTTCTCGCAGGGGGCCCTACTATGGCTACACCTTC.

J is TRBJ1-1 and V is TRBV7-2; 8 positions match TRBD1. The CDR3 covers 16 residues. In germline, CDR1 is SGHTA, CDR2 FQGNSA. With 7 bases clipped from V and 2 bases from J, the junction kept 12 bases outside the gene matches. The CDR3 nucleotides read TGTGCCAGCACCCTAGCCCCGACAGGGGTAAACACTGAAGCTTTCTTT. As protein: CASTLAPTGVNTEAFF.

The chain couples TRBV9 to TRBJ1-3, with 8 bases identical to TRBD1. Germline-derived CDR1 and CDR2 are SGDLS and YYNGEE. This CDR3 has 17 residues. V was clipped by 3 bases and J by 4 bases; unmatched bases: 12. DNA for the CDR3: TGTGCCAGCAGCGCCCGGACAGGGCGGACGGGGGGAAACACCATATATTTT. Translated: CASSARTGRTGGNTIYF.

The chain is built from TRBV20-1 and TRBJ1-1, with no clear D. Per the germline V gene, CDR1 is DFQATT and CDR2 is SNEGSKA (reference sequence). The length of the CDR3 is 11 residues. V was shortened by 5 bases and J by 4 bases, with 8 bases between the two germline ends. In nucleotides, the CDR3 is TGCAGTGCTGTAGTATCCACTGAAGCTTTCTTT. The encoded protein is CSAVVSTEAFF.

The chain has TRBV6-2 or TRBV6-3 and TRBJ2-7; D perhaps matches TRBD1 (6 bases). The germline V and J ends were trimmed by 6 bases and 2 bases, with 17 bases remaining between them. The CDR3 consists of 15 residues. From germline, CDR1 is MNHEY and CDR2 SVGEGT. CDR3 protein: CASSHLRDTTYEQYF. The CDR3 region has the DNA TGTGCCAGCAGCCACCTCCGGGACACAACCTACGAGCAGTACTTC.

This chain connects TRBV6-1 to TRBJ2-2; TRBD1 is a possible D gene (6 bases). CDR1 and CDR2 from the germline V gene are MNHNS and SASEGT. The ends were cut back, 4 bases at V and 0 bases at J, with 12 bases in the middle. CDR3 length: 16 amino acids. CDR3 amino acids: CASSGKTGTNTGELFF. In DNA form, the CDR3 reads TGTGCCAGCAGTGGCAAGACAGGAACGAACACCGGGGAGCTGTTTTTT.

This clone was seen only a few times. This chain joins TRBV11-3 and TRBJ2-2; possible D gene TRBD2, 5 bases. The CDR3 spans 13 residues. Germline V gene sequence: CDR1 SGHNT, CDR2 YENEEA. V gave up 5 bases and J gave up 6 bases, with 10 bases separating them. CDR3 protein: CASSPPRAGELFF. DNA of the CDR3: TGTGCCAGCAGCCCACCGAGGGCCGGGGAGCTGTTTTTT.

Only one count was recorded for this clone. The rearrangement links TRBV18 to TRBJ1-6, with 7 positions matching TRBD1. The CDR3 is made up of 16 amino acids. In germline, CDR1 is KGHSH, CDR2 LQKENI. J was trimmed by 1 base and V by 3 bases; bases with no gene match: 3. The CDR3 here is CASSPGQASYNSPLHF. The CDR3 nucleotides are TGTGCCAGCTCACCTGGACAGGCTTCCTATAATTCACCCCTCCACTTT. Full variable domain (outside the CDR3, taken from reference TRBV18 and TRBJ1-6): NAGVMQNPRHLVRRRGQEARLRCSPMKGHSHVYWYRQLPEEGLKFMVYLQKENIIDESGMPKERFSAEFPKEGPSILRIQQVVRGDSAAYFCASSPGQASYNSPLHFGNGTRLTVT.

The V call is TRBV5-1, the J call TRBJ2-3; 8 bases align to TRBD1. The length of the CDR3 is 15 residues. Germline loops: CDR1 SGHRS, CDR2 YFSETQ. Germline trimming cut 1 base from V and 5 bases from J; bases unmatched to any gene: 6. The CDR3 loop is CASSLMSGGRDTQYF. CDR3 nucleotides: TGCGCCAGCAGCTTGATGTCAGGGGGCCGAGATACGCAGTATTTT. Full variable domain (remainder filled in from reference TRBV5-1 and TRBJ2-3): KAGVTQTPRYLIKTRGQQVTLSCSPISGHRSVSWYQQTPGQGLQFLFEYFSETQRNKGNFPGRFSGRQFSNSRSEMNVSTLELGDSALYLCASSLMSGGRDTQYFGPGTRLTVL.

The CDR3 is CASRDTGVGVTGANVLTF. The CDR3 region has the DNA TGTGCCAGCAGGGATACAGGGGTAGGGGTGACTGGGGCCAACGTCCTGACTTTC. The chain links TRBV27 to TRBJ2-6; 7 nucleotides line up with TRBD1. This CDR3 has 18 amino acids. Germline V gives CDR1 MNHEY, CDR2 SMNVEV (reference sequence). J was trimmed by 2 bases and V by 6 bases; bases with no gene match: 13.

The gene calls are TRBV9 and TRBJ2-6, with D tentatively TRBD2 (5 bases). The CDR3 is 15 amino acids. CDR1 is SGDLS, CDR2 YYNGEE, per germline. The ends were cut back, 0 bases at V and 7 bases at J, with 11 bases in the middle. The CDR3 loop reads CASSVAAGKANVLTF. CDR3 sequence (DNA): TGTGCCAGCAGCGTAGCTGCCGGGAAAGCCAACGTCCTGACTTTC.

V gene TRBV12-5 combines with J gene TRBJ1-2; 7 nucleotides align to TRBD1. V was pared by 1 base and J by 3 bases, with 2 bases of the junction left unmatched. The CDR3 covers 14 residues. Germline lookup yields CDR1 LGHNT and CDR2 FRNRAP. DNA of the CDR3: TGTGCTAGTGGTTTGGAGACAGGGTACTATGGCTACACCTTC. Protein product: CASGLETGYYGYTF. Full variable domain (outside the CDR3, taken from reference TRBV12-5 and TRBJ1-2): DARVTQTPRHKVTEMGQEVTMRCQPILGHNTVFWYRQTMMQGLELLAYFRNRAPLDDSGMPKDRFSAEMPDATLATLKIQPSEPRDSAVYFCASGLETGYYGYTFGSGTRLTVV.

This clone was seen more than once but under ten times. V gene TRBV4-1 combines with J gene TRBJ1-2; 8 bases match TRBD1. The CDR3 is made up of 14 amino acids. The trim removed 4 bases at V and 7 bases at J, leaving 8 bases unmatched. CDR1 MGHRA and CDR2 YSYEKL come from the germline V gene. The CDR3 DNA sequence: TGCGCCAGCAGCCCCGGGACAGGCTATTTTGGCTACACCTTC. Translated: CASSPGTGYFGYTF.

This sequence joins TRBV10-3 and TRBJ1-4, with D hard to call. There are 15 residues in the CDR3. Germline V gene sequence: CDR1 ENHRY, CDR2 SYGVKD. Trimming stripped 4 bases from V and 6 bases from J, with 15 bases between. CDR3 region: CAISGAALGDEKLFF. CDR3 coding DNA: TGTGCCATCAGTGGGGCAGCCCTTGGTGATGAAAAACTGTTTTTT.

In its sample, this clone was seen a few times. The chain joins TRBV5-5 to TRBJ2-4, with D possibly matching TRBD1 (6 bases). The CDR3 runs to 14 residues. V gave up 4 bases and J gave up 2 bases, with 10 bases separating them. The V gene's germline CDR1 is SGHKS and CDR2 YYEKEE (reference sequence). Written as DNA, the CDR3 is TGTGCCAGCAGCCAACAGGGTACCAAAAACATTCAGTACTTC. Encoded protein: CASSQQGTKNIQYF.